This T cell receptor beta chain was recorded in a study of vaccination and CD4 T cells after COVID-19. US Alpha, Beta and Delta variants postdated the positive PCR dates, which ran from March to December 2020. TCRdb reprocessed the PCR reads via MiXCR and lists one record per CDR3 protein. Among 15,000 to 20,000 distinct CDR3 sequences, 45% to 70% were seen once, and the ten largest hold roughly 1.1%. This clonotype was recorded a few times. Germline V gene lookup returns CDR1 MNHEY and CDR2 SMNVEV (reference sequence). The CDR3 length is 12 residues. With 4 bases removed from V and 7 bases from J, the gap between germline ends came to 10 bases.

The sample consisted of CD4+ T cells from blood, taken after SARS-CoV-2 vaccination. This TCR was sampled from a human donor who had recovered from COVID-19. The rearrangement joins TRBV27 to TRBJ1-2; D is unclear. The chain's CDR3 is CASSSVSGGYTF. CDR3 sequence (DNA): TGTGCCAGCAGTTCTGTCTCGGGTGGCTACACCTTC.